These 6 T cell receptor beta chains were sequenced from one sample in a study of CD4+ T cells in melanoma. Method: immunoSEQ multiplex PCR; TCRdb's copy keeps in-frame clones and lacks some. This sample has 15,000 to 20,000 clones, with approximately 76% found just once. The source material was cells from a culture (not recorded whether cultured in vitro). The source of these receptors is a human donor with melanoma.

The rearrangement links TRBV10-1 to TRBJ1-1; D possibly corresponds to TRBD1 (6 bases). CDR1 is WNHNN and CDR2 is SYGVQD in the germline V gene (reference sequence). V shed 4 bases and J shed 11 bases, with 17 bases lying between them. The CDR3 extends over 13 amino acids. CDR3 nucleotide sequence: TGCGCCAGCAGTGGATTCGGTGGACAGCAGGCTTTCTTT. Encoded protein: CASSGFGGQQAFF.

V usage is TRBV9 and J usage is TRBJ2-3; 9 nucleotides align to TRBD2. This CDR3 spans 17 amino acids. V was pared by 3 bases and J by 2 bases, with 10 bases of the junction left unmatched. Germline-derived CDR1 and CDR2 are SGDLS and YYNGEE. The CDR3 DNA is TGTGCCAGCAGCGATCCCGAGACTAGCGGCCTCACAGATACGCAGTATTTT. Protein sequence: CASSDPETSGLTDTQYF.

The rearrangement uses TRBV21-1 and TRBJ1-5. TRBV21-1 constitutes a pseudogene. The CDR3 contains 15 residues. The CDR3 sequence is CASELRPGSNQPQHF. DNA of the CDR3: TGTGCCAGCGAACTTCGGCCGGGGAGCAATCAGCCCCAGCATTTT.

The V call is TRBV27, the J call TRBJ2-3, with 7 nucleotides matching TRBD2. Per germline, CDR1 MNHEY and CDR2 SMNVEV (reference sequence). CDR3 length equals 14 residues. V was pared by 8 bases and J by 2 bases, with 7 bases of the junction left unmatched. The CDR3 sequence: CASSWGGPTDTQYF. CDR3 coding DNA: TGTGCCAGCTCATGGGGGGGACCCACAGATACGCAGTATTTT.

The chain employs TRBV4-1 and TRBJ2-1, with D possibly TRBD1 on 5 matching bases. The CDR3 is 18 residues long. The V gene lost 3 bases and the J gene lost 0 bases, with 18 bases spanning the gap. The germline CDR1 and CDR2 sequences are MGHRA and YSYEKL. CDR3 amino acids: CASSQTRLGRSSYNEQFF. Here the CDR3 DNA reads TGCGCCAGCAGCCAGACCCGACTGGGGCGAAGCTCCTACAATGAGCAGTTCTTC.

The chain recombines TRBV21-1 with TRBJ2-2; the D segment call TRBD1 is taken from the table without a DNA check. TRBV21-1 is a pseudogene. The CDR3 consists of 16 residues. The CDR3 protein is CASSARKGQGTGELFF. CDR3 sequence (DNA): TGTGCCAGCAGCGCACGAAAAGGACAGGGGACCGGGGAGCTGTTTTTT.